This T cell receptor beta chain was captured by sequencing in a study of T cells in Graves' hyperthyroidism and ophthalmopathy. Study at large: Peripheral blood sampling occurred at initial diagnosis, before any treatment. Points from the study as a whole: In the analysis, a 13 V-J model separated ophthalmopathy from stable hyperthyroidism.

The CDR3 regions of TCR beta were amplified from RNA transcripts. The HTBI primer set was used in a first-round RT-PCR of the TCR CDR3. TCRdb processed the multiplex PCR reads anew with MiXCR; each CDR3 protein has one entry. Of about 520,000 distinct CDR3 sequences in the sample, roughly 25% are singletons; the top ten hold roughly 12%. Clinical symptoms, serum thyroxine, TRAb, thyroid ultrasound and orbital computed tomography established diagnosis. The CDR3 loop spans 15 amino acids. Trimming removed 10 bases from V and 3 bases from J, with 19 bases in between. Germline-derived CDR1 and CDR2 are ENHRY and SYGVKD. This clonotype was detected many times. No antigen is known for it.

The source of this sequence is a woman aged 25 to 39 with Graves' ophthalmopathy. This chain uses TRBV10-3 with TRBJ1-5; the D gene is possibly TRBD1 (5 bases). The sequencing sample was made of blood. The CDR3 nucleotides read TGTGCCACCCTCCGGCAGGGCGCTCTCAATCAGCCCCAGCATTTT. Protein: CATLRQGALNQPQHF.